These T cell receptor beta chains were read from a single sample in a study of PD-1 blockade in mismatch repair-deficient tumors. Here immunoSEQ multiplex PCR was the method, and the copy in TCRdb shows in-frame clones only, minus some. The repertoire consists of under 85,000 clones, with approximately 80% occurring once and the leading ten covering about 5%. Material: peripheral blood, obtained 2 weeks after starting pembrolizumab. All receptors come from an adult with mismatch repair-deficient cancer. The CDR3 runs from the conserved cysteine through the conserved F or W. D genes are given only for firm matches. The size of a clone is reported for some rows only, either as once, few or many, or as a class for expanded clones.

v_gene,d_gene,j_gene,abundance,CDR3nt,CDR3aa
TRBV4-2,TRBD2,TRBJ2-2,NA,TGTGCCAGCAGCTCCGGGACTAGGGTGGCCGGGGAGCTGTTTTTT,CASSSGTRVAGELFF
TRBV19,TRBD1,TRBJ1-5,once,TGTGCCAGTACCGGGACAGGGGGCAATCAGCCCCAGCATTTT,CASTGTGGNQPQHF
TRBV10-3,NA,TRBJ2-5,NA,TGTGCCATCAATAAAGGAAGCCAAGAGACCCAGTACTTC,CAINKGSQETQYF
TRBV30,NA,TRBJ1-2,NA,TGTGCCTGGAGTGTACTGGTTAACTATGGCTACACCTTC,CAWSVLVNYGYTF
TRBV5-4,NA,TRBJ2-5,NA,TGTGCCAGCAGCTTGGAAATGCGGCGGGAGACCCAGTACTTC,CASSLEMRRETQYF
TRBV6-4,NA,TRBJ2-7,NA,TGTGCCAGCAGTGACGGGTTTGGCCAATCCGACGAGCAGTACTTC,CASSDGFGQSDEQYF
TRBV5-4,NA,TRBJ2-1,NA,TGTGCCAGCAGCTCTCAAAGTAGAAATGAGCAGTTCTTC,CASSSQSRNEQFF
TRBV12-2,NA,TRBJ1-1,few,TGTGCAAGTCGCTTAGTGAACATAGGCGTAGACACTGAAGCTTTCTTT,CASRLVNIGVDTEAFF
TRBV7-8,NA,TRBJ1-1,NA,TGTGCCAGCAGCTTCAGCTCCCGGGGTAACACTGAAGCTTTCTTT,CASSFSSRGNTEAFF
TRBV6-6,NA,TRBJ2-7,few,TGTGCCAGCAGGGGACTGCCTTACGAGCAGTACTTC,CASRGLPYEQYF
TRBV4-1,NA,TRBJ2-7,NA,TGCGCCAGCAGCCAAGGAGTAGCGGTGAGCTCTTACGAGCAGTACTTC,CASSQGVAVSSYEQYF
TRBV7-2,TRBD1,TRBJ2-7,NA,TGTGCCAGCAGCAGACAGGGGGAAGCCTACGAGCAGTACTTC,CASSRQGEAYEQYF
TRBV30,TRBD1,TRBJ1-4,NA,TGTGCCTGGGGGACAGATGAAAAACTGTTTTTT,CAWGTDEKLFF
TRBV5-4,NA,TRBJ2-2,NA,TGTGCCAGCAGCTTGGCCAGAAACACCGGGGAGCTGTTTTTT,CASSLARNTGELFF
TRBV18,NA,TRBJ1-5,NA,TGTGCCAGCTCACCAGGGGAAAATCAGCCCCAGCATTTT,CASSPGENQPQHF
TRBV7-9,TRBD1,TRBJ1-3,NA,TGTGCCAGCAGCCGACAGGGGCCTAGTGGAAACACCATATATTTT,CASSRQGPSGNTIYF
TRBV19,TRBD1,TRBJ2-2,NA,TGTGCCAGTAGTAGATGGACAGGTCAAACCGGGGAGCTGTTTTTT,CASSRWTGQTGELFF
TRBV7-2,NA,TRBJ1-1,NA,TGTGCCAGCAGCTTATCGGGGCCTGAAGCTTTCTTT,CASSLSGPEAFF
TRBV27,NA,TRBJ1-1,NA,TGTGCCAGCAGTGCCGGGGGAGGGGCCACTGAAGCTTTCTTT,CASSAGGGATEAFF
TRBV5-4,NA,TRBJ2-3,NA,TGTGCCAGCAGCTTGAGGTTTGTAGATACGCAGTATTTT,CASSLRFVDTQYF
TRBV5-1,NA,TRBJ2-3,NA,TGCGCCAGCAGCTTGCTTCCCGGAGCAGATACGCAGTATTTT,CASSLLPGADTQYF
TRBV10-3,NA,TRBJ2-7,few,TGTGCCATCAGCCAAGGGGGGAGGGGACTACCCTACGAGCAGTACTTC,CAISQGGRGLPYEQYF
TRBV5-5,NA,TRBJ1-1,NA,TGTGCCAGCAGCTTGTTCCTTATGAACACTGAAGCTTTCTTT,CASSLFLMNTEAFF
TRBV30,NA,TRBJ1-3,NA,TGTGCCTGGAGTGTTCCCCAAGGCACCATATATTTT,CAWSVPQGTIYF
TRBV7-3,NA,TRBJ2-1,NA,TGTGCCAGCAGCTTAACGTATCTAGCGCGGAGCTCCTACAATGAGCAGTTCTTC,CASSLTYLARSSYNEQFF
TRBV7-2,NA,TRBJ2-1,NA,TGTGCCAGCAGCCCAGAGAGGGGCTCCTACAATGAGCAGTTCTTC,CASSPERGSYNEQFF
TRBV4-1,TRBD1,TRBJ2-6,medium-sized,TGCGCCAGCAGCCAAATCCCCATTGACAGGGCGATAACTGGGGCCAACGTCCTGACTTTC,CASSQIPIDRAITGANVLTF
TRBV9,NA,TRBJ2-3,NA,TGTGCCAGCAGCGTACAGCCTCTCACAGATACGCAGTATTTT,CASSVQPLTDTQYF
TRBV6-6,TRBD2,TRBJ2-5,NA,TGTGCCAGCAGTTACGAGTGGGAGGGTGGGACCCAGTACTTC,CASSYEWEGGTQYF
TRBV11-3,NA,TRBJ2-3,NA,TGTGCCAGCAGCCCCCGGACAAACGAGTCAGATACGCAGTATTTT,CASSPRTNESDTQYF
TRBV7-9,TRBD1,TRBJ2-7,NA,TGTGCCAGCAGCCTATTCCTGGACAGGGTTTACGAGCAGTACTTC,CASSLFLDRVYEQYF
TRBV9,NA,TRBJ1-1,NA,TGTGCCAGCAGCCCGTTAGGGGGGTGGGACACTGAAGCTTTCTTT,CASSPLGGWDTEAFF
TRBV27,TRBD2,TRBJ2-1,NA,TGTGCCAGCAGTTCGACCCCTAGCGGGATCTCCTACAATGAGCAGTTCTTC,CASSSTPSGISYNEQFF
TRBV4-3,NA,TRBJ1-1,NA,TGCGCCAGCAGCCAAGTTCTGGGGAACACTGAAGCTTTCTTT,CASSQVLGNTEAFF
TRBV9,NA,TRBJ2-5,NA,TGTGCCAGCAGCGTAGGTCCTGGACACCAAGAGACCCAGTACTTC,CASSVGPGHQETQYF
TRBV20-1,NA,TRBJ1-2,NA,TGCAGTGCTGAGGGTGGGAATGGCTACACCTTC,CSAEGGNGYTF
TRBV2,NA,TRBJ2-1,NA,TGTGCCAGCAGGGGAGCGGGTGGCTCCTACAATGAGCAGTTCTTC,CASRGAGGSYNEQFF
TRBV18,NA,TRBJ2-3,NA,TGTGCCAGCTCACCACCCGGGAGCACAGATACGCAGTATTTT,CASSPPGSTDTQYF
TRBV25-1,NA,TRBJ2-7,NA,TGTGCCAGCAGTGAATTGGGTTTTGGCGAGCAGTACTTC,CASSELGFGEQYF
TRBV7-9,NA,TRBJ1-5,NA,TGTGCCAGCAGCTTTGGGAGCAATCAGCCCCAGCATTTT,CASSFGSNQPQHF
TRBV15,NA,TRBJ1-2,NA,TGTGCCACCAGCAGAGATCCAACAGGGCGGAGTGGCTACACCTTC,CATSRDPTGRSGYTF
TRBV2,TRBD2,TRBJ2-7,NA,TGTGCCAGCAGTGAAGAAGGGACTAGCTACGAGCAGTACTTC,CASSEEGTSYEQYF
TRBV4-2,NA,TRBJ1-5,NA,TGTGCCAGCAGCCAAGAAGGGGGGGATCAACAGCCCCAGCATTTT,CASSQEGGDQQPQHF
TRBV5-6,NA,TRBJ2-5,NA,TGTGCCAGCAGCTTGGACAGGTCGCAGACCCAGTACTTC,CASSLDRSQTQYF
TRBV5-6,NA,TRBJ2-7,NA,TGTGCCAGCAGCTACCAGGGTTCCGAGCAGTACTTC,CASSYQGSEQYF
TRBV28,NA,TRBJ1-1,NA,TGTGCCAGCAGTTTATTCCGCCCCGGGAACACTGAAGCTTTCTTT,CASSLFRPGNTEAFF